This T cell receptor beta chain was profiled in a study of CD8 T cells in Susac syndrome. CDR3 length: 14 residues. The V end lost 6 bases, the J end lost 1 base, and 13 bases lay between the germline ends. RNA in amounts of roughly 0.5 to 1 ug was reverse transcribed with random hexamers. TCRdb reprocessed the immunoSEQ multiplex PCR reads via MiXCR and lists one record per CDR3 protein. The sample records about 29,000 distinct CDR3 sequences, 94% being singletons. Sequenced material: CD8+ T cells from PBMCs. The rearrangement uses TRBV12-3 or TRBV12-4 and TRBJ2-7, with D unresolved. The source is a human donor in good health. CDR3: CASSLFGSSYEQYF. The CDR3 coding sequence is TGTGCCAGCAGCCTTTTTGGGTCGTCCTACGAGCAGTACTTC.